The T cell receptor beta chain under discussion was sequenced for a study of T cells after yellow fever vaccination. Study-wide results and caveats: Primary-vaccination clones mostly resurfaced post-booster (more than 95% CD4, approximately 87% CD8). Some clonotypes were seen in both the CD4 and the CD8 compartments. These made up a small share and likely arose from convergent recombination.

V trimming: 4 bases; J trimming: 0 bases; junction bases outside the gene matches: 0. This CDR3 has 12 amino acids. From germline, CDR1 is SQVTM and CDR2 ANQGSEA. This clonotype was recorded a few times. Its antigen remains unknown. One entry per CDR3 protein results from TCRdb running MiXCR on the 5' RACE reads. Counted here are fewer than 450,000 distinct CDR3 sequences, around 4.1% occurring once; the ten biggest clones make up roughly 26%. The chain recombines TRBV29-1 with TRBJ2-7; 7 positions agree with TRBD1. This specimen consisted of PBMCs, obtained 5 days after the yellow fever booster vaccination. The clonotype originates from a man between 18 and 29 years old who received the YFV17D yellow fever vaccine. CDR3 DNA sequence: TGCAGCGTTGGGGACAGCTCCTACGAGCAGTACGTC. It yields the protein CSVGDSSYEQYV.